This section outlines one T cell receptor (beta chain) sequence together with its context. As yet, its antigen is unknown. Sequencing was performed with immunoSEQ multiplex PCR; in TCRdb, only in-frame clones are kept and a portion is missing. The data contain 32,000 or so clones, approximately 78% of them singletons. Germline V lookup: CDR1 SGDLS, CDR2 YYNGEE. There are 15 residues in the CDR3. With 2 bases clipped from V and 2 bases from J, the junction kept 4 bases outside the gene matches. The record originates from a study of T cells in tumors after PD-1 blockade. The wider study: No patient had prior checkpoint blockade, systemic immunosuppression, or radiotherapy within 4 weeks. Either cemiplimab 350 mg every 2 weeks or pembrolizumab 200 mg every 3 weeks was given.

Findings and limits, study-wide: Blood contained roughly 43% of the tumor's TCR clonotypes.

The V and J genes are TRBV9 and TRBJ2-3; 8 bases line up with TRBD1. Sequencing was performed on PBMCs, taken before anti-PD-1 treatment. The sequence was collected from a human donor with basal cell carcinoma. The DNA of the CDR3 is TGTGCCAGCAGCGTCCGCCAGGGGGCCACAGATACGCAGTATTTT. Residues: CASSVRQGATDTQYF.